The rows below give T cell receptor beta chains drawn from one sample of a study of radiotherapy plus CTLA-4 blockade in lung cancer. The assay was immunoSEQ multiplex PCR, and TCRdb's table has in-frame clones only and misses some. This sample has 50,000 to 60,000 clones, with about 80% found just once. The sample was peripheral blood, taken from a patient treated with radiotherapy plus ipilimumab. Every receptor here comes from a human donor with non-small cell lung cancer whose response to radiotherapy plus ipilimumab could not be evaluated. The CDR3 runs from the conserved cysteine through the conserved F or W. A D gene is named only where the DNA matches it firmly. Clone size appears in some rows only: once, few, many, or a class for an expanded clone.

len	v_gene	j_gene	abundance	d_gene	CDR3nt	CDR3aa
13	TRBV11-3	TRBJ2-7	NA	TRBD1	TGTGCCAGCAGCATGGGACAGGGCTACGAGCAGTACTTC	CASSMGQGYEQYF
14	TRBV5-1	TRBJ2-1	NA	TRBD1	TGCGCCAGCAGCTTTGGCCAGGGGGTCAGCGAGCAGTTCTTC	CASSFGQGVSEQFF
15	TRBV10-3	TRBJ2-7	NA	NA	TGTGCCATCAGTGATATCAGGGTCTCCCTTTGGGAGCAGTACTTC	CAISDIRVSLWEQYF
16	TRBV27	TRBJ1-6	NA	TRBD1	TGTGCCAGCAGTTTAGCGGGGACAGTGCAGAATTCACCCCTCCACTTT	CASSLAGTVQNSPLHF
14	TRBV4-3	TRBJ1-4	NA	NA	TGCGCCAGCAGCCACCTCCTCGAGGGTGAAAAACTGTTTTTT	CASSHLLEGEKLFF
16	TRBV5-1	TRBJ1-2	once	TRBD1	TGCGCCAGCAGCTCACAGGGGGCGCGAGCCCTGGGAGGCTACACCTTC	CASSSQGARALGGYTF
13	TRBV7-6	TRBJ1-6	NA	TRBD1	TGTGCCACCTCGGACAGGGCAGGTTCACCCCTCCACTTT	CATSDRAGSPLHF
13	TRBV6-1	TRBJ2-7	NA	TRBD1	TGTGCCAGCCGCTCGGGACAGGTCTACGAGCAGTACTTC	CASRSGQVYEQYF
13	TRBV4-1	TRBJ2-2	NA	NA	TGCGCCAGCGCCATTAGTAGAGCCGGGGAGCTGTTTTTT	CASAISRAGELFF
16	TRBV18	TRBJ2-3	NA	NA	TGTGCCAGCTCACCAACGGGTCCAGGGGTCACAGATACGCAGTATTTT	CASSPTGPGVTDTQYF
14	TRBV28	TRBJ2-3	NA	TRBD1	TGTGCCAGCAGGGACGGGACAGCGGCAGATACGCAGTATTTT	CASRDGTAADTQYF
13	TRBV6-1	TRBJ2-7	NA	NA	TGTGCCAGCAGTGAAGATGAGGTCTACGAGCAGTACTTC	CASSEDEVYEQYF
14	TRBV5-6	TRBJ2-7	NA	NA	TGTGCCAGCAGCTTCCCCTACGGTGACTACGAGCAGTACTTC	CASSFPYGDYEQYF
18	TRBV11-2	TRBJ2-3	few	TRBD2	TGTGCCAGCAGCTTAGTGCCTCTAGCGGGGGGCCCCACAGATACGCAGTATTTT	CASSLVPLAGGPTDTQYF
15	TRBV19	TRBJ2-2	NA	NA	TGTGCCAGTACGCTCAGGGGCGTGAACACCGGGGAGCTGTTTTTT	CASTLRGVNTGELFF
14	TRBV18	TRBJ1-2	NA	TRBD1	TGTGCCAGCTCACCTCGGACAGGGGCCGATGGCTACACCTTC	CASSPRTGADGYTF
14	TRBV14	TRBJ2-2	NA	NA	TGTGCCAGCAGCCAAGTGTTTAGGGGCGGGGAGCTGTTTTTT	CASSQVFRGGELFF
16	TRBV15	TRBJ2-3	NA	TRBD2	TGTGCCACCAGGCACCTAGCGGGACTGTCCCCAGATACGCAGTATTTT	CATRHLAGLSPDTQYF
15	TRBV11-2	TRBJ2-3	NA	TRBD2	TGTGCCAGCAGCTTAATAGCGGGGGTTAAAGATACGCAGTATTTT	CASSLIAGVKDTQYF
12	TRBV10-2	TRBJ2-7	once	NA	TGCGCCAGCAGGGCGGAAACCTACGAGCAGTACTTC	CASRAETYEQYF
15	TRBV4-3	TRBJ2-1	NA	NA	TGCGCCAGCAGCGCCGTGGGGGCCCCCTACAATGAGCAGTTCTTC	CASSAVGAPYNEQFF
17	TRBV10-3	TRBJ2-1	NA	TRBD2	TGTGCCATCAGTGATGGAGCGGGAGAGGGGACCTACAATGAGCAGTTCTTC	CAISDGAGEGTYNEQFF
16	TRBV19	TRBJ2-1	NA	TRBD2	TGTGCCAGTAGTCCGTTGCTGGGCGGGGGGCCCAATGAGCAGTTCTTC	CASSPLLGGGPNEQFF
14	TRBV7-2	TRBJ1-6	once	NA	TGTGCCAGTTCCGTTAGCTCCTATAATTCACCCCTCCACTTT	CASSVSSYNSPLHF